This paragraph covers one T cell receptor (beta chain) sequence. This sample is part of a study of cytomegalovirus exposure and HLA in healthy donors. CDR3 length equals 14 residues. The germline CDR1 and CDR2 sequences are SGHRS and YFSETQ. The germline V and J ends were trimmed by 1 base and 8 bases, with 10 bases remaining between them. Researchers ran the PCR with 60 Vbeta and 13 Jbeta primers. Profiling relied on immunoSEQ multiplex PCR, and the TCRdb table lists in-frame clones only, not all of them. The sample lists 160,000 or so clones, approximately 76% occurring once. The clonotype originates from a man aged 60 to 69 in good health and CMV-seronegative. The rearrangement links TRBV5-1 to TRBJ1-6, with D tentatively TRBD1 (6 bases). Sequencing input: PBMCs. This chain's CDR3 is CASSLLGAHSPLHF. CDR3 sequence (DNA): TGCGCCAGCAGCTTGTTGGGGGCCCATTCACCCCTCCACTTT.